The clone carrying this T cell receptor beta chain was recorded a few times. Its antigen is unidentified. With 5 bases removed from V and 5 bases from J, the gap between germline ends came to 7 bases. This CDR3 comprises 12 residues. Germline V gives CDR1 SGHTA, CDR2 FQGNSA. The beta constant-region primer was an equimolar mix of two oligonucleotides covering TRBC1 and TRBC2. Ligated cDNA was amplified by four rounds of PCR with nested alpha and beta constant-region primers and SP2. Each CDR3 protein gets one entry after TCRdb re-called the UMI-ligation and nested PCR reads with MiXCR. The sample records roughly 150,000 distinct CDR3 sequences, over 20% being singletons. The source of the sample is a study of naive and memory T cell subsets. CD4+ T cell IFNgamma after overnight CMV lysate exposure gave donor CMV status. Cells stained for CD3, CD4, CD8, CD45RA, CD27 and viability were sorted into four CD45RA/CD27 subsets.

Overall study results and limits: Expression changes during T cell differentiation may affect RNA-based TCR counts. Possibly reflecting memory cells re-expressing CD45RA, a few larger clonotypes occurred in naive repertoires, especially CD8.

The TCR sequence derives from a human donor in good health. The chain recombines TRBV7-2 with TRBJ2-1; D not resolved. Sequencing was carried out using naive CD4+ T cells from blood. In DNA form, the CDR3 reads TGTGCCAGCAGCCCGGACCACAATGAGCAGTTCTTC. Translating it yields CASSPDHNEQFF.